The source of this T cell receptor (beta chain) is a study of shared clonotypes between healthy human individuals (TCRdb year 2020). Background on the whole study: The cohort included three men and a couple of women between 18 and 49 years of age. Per donor, three plates each were used for CD4 naive and CD4 memory, two for CD8 naive, and one for CD8 memory. To estimate repertoire size and how much clonotypes are shared between individuals, the study performed deep sequencing of blood TCR repertoires from roughly five healthy adults. Libraries were prepared and TCR repertoires were sequenced by different laboratories using diverse techniques, in order to increase sequencing depth and limit assay-specific biases. Leukapheresis yielded between about 0.9 and 10 billion PBMCs per donor. The paper as a whole reports these results and caveats: Pairwise subsampling indicated that sequencing depth was expected to affect the degree of clonotype sharing among donors. Clonotypes shared by all four sorted-subset donors showed higher generation probabilities than non-shared clonotypes. The genetic and exposure-history diversity represented was limited by the small number of donors. Estimated clonotype richness was generally larger for naive than for memory subsets. When four donors were compared, the shared fraction of clonotypes was 5% to 6.5% for naive CD4, 3.5% to 4% for naive CD8, 2% to 2.5% for memory CD4, and 0.35% to 0.5% for memory CD8. Rarefaction of sorted-subset datasets indicated incomplete sequencing despite the large sequencing depth. Sampling was restricted to blood, and TCR repertoires in tissues likely differ from the TCR repertoires found in blood.

Using the deep immunoSEQ assay, multiplex PCR amplified TCR CDR3 regions from genomic DNA. Extracted genomic DNA from each cell subset was distributed evenly across all wells of several immunoSEQ 96-well plates, and each plate was treated as a replicate. For sorted subsets, each replicate PCR was loaded with about 0.2 ug genomic DNA, equivalent to roughly 30,000 T cell genomes. Purified libraries were quantified with a Qubit 3.0 fluorometer, sized on a Bioanalyzer 2100, and re-quantified with the KAPA Library Quantification kit. A separate single-read 150-cycle Illumina NextSeq 550 flow cell was used to sequence each immunoSEQ 96-well plate. Per the original workflow: The immunoSEQ output contained only junctional sequences without quality scores, so filtering could not match that applied to full-length reads. Sequences were annotated with PyIR, a Python wrapper for IgBLAST v1.9, using IMGT germline references to assign V/J genes and CDR3. Reads were removed for weak V/J assignments (E-value above 1e-6), missing CDR3, stop codons, out-of-frame junctions, or ambiguous translated residues. V3J clonotypes were defined by identical inferred V gene, J gene, and CDR3 amino acid sequence. To compute the percentage overlap between repertoires, the number of shared unique clonotypes was divided by the size of the smaller repertoire. Three approaches were used to assess repertoire richness: RTK rarefaction, the Chao1 estimator, and Recon v2.1 estimates of unobserved clonotypes. Generation probabilities for all TCRbeta clonotypes obtained by the gDNA method from a handful of donors were computed using OLGA. TCRdb retrieved this table from immuneACCESS and kept in-frame rearrangements only. Not all clones are present; in checked studies, unresolved V genes account for under half, and no reason is known for the remainder. V and J calls and clone size are as listed in that table; D and trimming were resolved from the DNA. The sample table records over a million clones; 98% to 99% of these occur just once. The leading ten clones occupy roughly 0.36% of the sample.

After removal of 0 bases from V and 2 bases from J, the junction retains 9 bases not matched to a gene. CDR1 and CDR2 (SGDLS, YYNGEE) derive from the germline V gene. The CDR3 holds 17 amino acids from the cysteine to the phenylalanine. The retained sequence is limited to the CDR3, 51 bases, with the frame set at the first base. The donors were healthy, HIV-negative adults with no recently reported acute infections or vaccinations. Every donor was a Caucasian adult living in Nashville, Tennessee, USA. CD4+ T cells were enriched by magnetic negative selection, after which naive cells were positively selected on CD45RA and the negative fraction was taken as the memory subset. Blood was collected by leukapheresis, and PBMCs were isolated by Ficoll-Histopaque density gradient centrifugation and then cryopreserved in liquid nitrogen vapor phase. Analytical flow cytometry was used to check the purity and quantity of each magnetically sorted T cell population. From each sorted fraction, genomic DNA was isolated and quantified by UV absorbance on a Nanodrop 2000c.

Comments on this clone: No antigen is known for it. The input lacks base qualities; no much larger clone sits a single base away.

The chain is encoded by TRBV9 joined to TRBJ2-5, and TRBD2 matches 8 of the central bases. Sequenced sample: naive CD4+ T cells sorted from blood. Read against the paper, the sample's cell subset or site label means: CD45RA+ positively selected. This receptor was identified in a man under 40 in good health. The DNA is TGTGCCAGCAGCGTAGAGGGTACTAGCGGAATTCAAGAGACCCAGTACTTC. It translates to CASSVEGTSGIQETQYF.